This passage covers 20 T cell receptor beta chains from one sample sequenced in a study of T cells after yellow fever vaccination (dated by TCRdb to 2018 to 2020). Library prep was done by 5' RACE. TCRdb names Illumina HiSeq 2500 as the instrument used. Clones were called with MiXCR by TCRdb after fastp trimmed the public reads at Q25, and only in-frame beta chains were retained. All rows with the same CDR3 protein become a single entry with the most common DNA and genes. This sample comprises roughly 250,000 distinct CDR3 sequences, approximately 12% of them detected only once. The leading ten clones occupy roughly 0.5% of the sample. The sample's treatment or condition label, in plain terms: live attenuated yellow fever vaccine strain. The sample was CD4+ T cells sorted from PBMCs, taken 45 days after the yellow fever booster vaccination. The receptors here all came from a man aged 25 to 45 who received the YFV17D yellow fever vaccine.

The sample holds one count of this clonotype. A much larger clone lies one base from this, so it may be a read error. The V gene is TRBV3-1, the J gene TRBJ2-1, with a weak D call TRBD2 (6 bases). This CDR3 has 12 amino acids. Germline V gene lookup returns CDR1 LGHDT and CDR2 YNNKEL (reference sequence). CDR3 bases: TGTGCCAGCAGCCGCGGGGTGAATGTGCAGTTCTTC. It is translated as CASSRGVNVQFF.

This clonotype occurred a few times. The chain carries TRBV5-1 and TRBJ1-4; no firm D call. Germline CDR1 and CDR2: SGHRS and YFSETQ. Trimming left V 0 bases short and J 14 bases short, with 20 bases between. The CDR3 totals 15 residues. In DNA, the CDR3 is TGCGCCAGCAGCTTGGGGGCAGTTGGAGCGGAGAGGCTGTTTTTT. This translates into CASSLGAVGAERLFF.

The chain links TRBV2 to TRBJ2-1; TRBD2 matches at 8 bases. The junction had 9 bases not matched to a gene; V was cut back by 6 bases and J by 8 bases. This CDR3 comprises 14 residues. The germline V gene has CDR1 SNHLY and CDR2 FYNNEI. CDR3 loop: CASSGSGKEDEQFF. The CDR3 coding sequence is TGTGCCAGCAGCGGTAGCGGGAAAGAGGATGAGCAGTTCTTC.

The genes are TRBV5-1 and TRBJ2-1; D may be TRBD2 (5 bases). This CDR3 is built from 15 residues. Trimming left V 4 bases short and J 3 bases short, with 14 bases between. Germline V gives CDR1 SGHRS, CDR2 YFSETQ. The CDR3 loop reads CASSGGLSFYNEQFF. CDR3 nucleotide sequence: TGCGCCAGCAGCGGAGGACTTAGCTTCTACAATGAGCAGTTCTTC.

A few counts support this clonotype. The genes are TRBV10-3 and TRBJ1-6, with D perhaps matching TRBD1 (6 bases). Per the germline V gene, CDR1 is ENHRY and CDR2 is SYGVKD. CDR3 length: 13 amino acids. The V and J ends lost 6 bases and 14 bases respectively, with 17 bases between them. In nucleotides, the CDR3 is TGTGCCATCAGCGAAGGGGGGCCAGGCACCCTCCACTTT. Its translation: CAISEGGPGTLHF.

This clonotype appeared a few times. V is TRBV18 and J is TRBJ2-2, with 8 positions matching TRBD2. The CDR3 covers 16 residues. The J segment lost 5 bases and the V segment lost 3 bases, leaving 8 bases of the junction unmatched. Germline CDR1 is KGHSH and CDR2 is LQKENI. The CDR3 spells CASSPMAGGRTGELFF. As DNA, the CDR3 is TGTGCCAGCTCACCGATGGCGGGAGGCCGGACCGGGGAGCTGTTTTTT.

The chain links TRBV7-2 to TRBJ2-7; 7 bases match TRBD2. V was pared by 5 bases and J by 7 bases, with 11 bases of the junction left unmatched. This CDR3 region has 14 residues. The germline gives CDR1 SGHTA, CDR2 FQGNSA. The CDR3 loop is CASSNPAEGGEQYF. As DNA, the CDR3 is TGTGCCAGCAGCAACCCAGCGGAGGGAGGGGAGCAGTACTTC. The full variable domain, completed using reference TRBV7-2 and TRBJ2-7, is GAGVSQSPSNKVTEKGKDVELRCDPISGHTALYWYRQSLGQGLEFLIYFQGNSAPDKSGLPSDRFSAERTGGSVSTLTIQRTQQEDSAVYLCASSNPAEGGEQYFGPGTRLTVT.

This clonotype occurred a few times. The chain recombines TRBV5-6 with TRBJ2-5; the match to TRBD2 covers 13 bases. Looked up from germline, CDR1 is SGHDT and CDR2 is YYEEEE. The CDR3 is made up of 19 amino acids. V was pared by 0 bases and J by 5 bases, with 13 bases of the junction left unmatched. The CDR3 region is CASSLDPPLAGGPWETQYF. CDR3 sequence (DNA): TGTGCCAGCAGCTTGGACCCTCCACTAGCGGGAGGGCCTTGGGAGACCCAGTACTTC.

This clonotype showed up just a few times. This rearrangement joins TRBV7-6 to TRBJ1-2; 7 positions match TRBD1. Trimming removed 4 bases from V and 8 bases from J; junction bases left unmatched: 10. Germline V gene data show CDR1 as SGHVS and CDR2 as FNYEAQ. This CDR3 spans 14 amino acids. In DNA, the CDR3 is TGTGCCAGCAGCTCGGGACAGCCTGAGGAGGGCTACACCTTC. Translated, it gives CASSSGQPEEGYTF.

In its sample, this clonotype was seen many times. This sequence joins TRBV20-1 and TRBJ2-1, with no clear D. CDR1 and CDR2 from the germline V gene are DFQATT and SNEGSKA (reference sequence). There are 13 residues in the CDR3. Trimming took off 1 base at V and 11 bases at J, with 15 bases between the two ends. CDR3 bases: TGCAGTGCTAGAGCACCAACGATGGATAAGCAGTTCTTC. It is translated as CSARAPTMDKQFF.

The chain carries TRBV6-1 and TRBJ2-7; 9 bases align to TRBD2. The CDR3 runs to 15 residues. Trimming removed 11 bases from V and 4 bases from J; junction bases left unmatched: 15. From germline, CDR1 is MNHNS and CDR2 SASEGT. The CDR3 here is CASREGLAAGYEQYF. CDR3 DNA: TGTGCCTCTCGAGAGGGACTAGCAGCGGGGTACGAGCAGTACTTC.

There are many counts of this clonotype. The rearrangement uses TRBV12-3 or TRBV12-4 and TRBJ2-5; 8 positions match TRBD1. The CDR3 is 15 amino acids. V trimming: 5 bases; J trimming: 3 bases; junction bases outside the gene matches: 8. The CDR3 coding sequence is TGTGCCAGCAGTCTCCGACAGGGGCTCAAAGAGACCCAGTACTTC. It yields the protein CASSLRQGLKETQYF.

Only a few counts were recorded for this clonotype. This chain links TRBV5-1 with TRBJ2-5; 9 nucleotides line up with TRBD2. Germline V gene sequence: CDR1 SGHRS, CDR2 YFSETQ. CDR3 length equals 14 residues. V lost 7 bases to trimming and J lost 5 bases; unmatched junction nucleotides: 9. CDR3 in amino acids: CASAPGLAAETQYF. Written as DNA, the CDR3 is TGCGCCAGCGCGCCGGGACTAGCTGCCGAGACCCAGTACTTC.

This clonotype occurred a few times. The gene calls are TRBV14 and TRBJ2-1; the match to TRBD2 covers 16 bases. After removal of 2 bases from V and 7 bases from J, the junction contained 2 bases not matched to a gene. The CDR3 is 16 residues long. Germline assignment: CDR1 SGHDN and CDR2 FVKESK. CDR3 sequence: CASSQLGLAGGNEQFF. The CDR3 DNA reads TGTGCCAGCAGCCAACTGGGACTAGCGGGAGGGAATGAGCAGTTCTTC.

This clonotype was counted between two and nine times. The chain joins TRBV18 to TRBJ2-3; D assignment may be TRBD1 or TRBD2 (5 bases each). This CDR3 region has 15 residues. CDR1 is KGHSH and CDR2 is LQKENI in the germline V gene. V was clipped by 3 bases and J by 5 bases, with 15 bases between them. CDR3 sequence reads: CASSPIGTQGDTQYF. The CDR3 DNA sequence: TGTGCCAGCTCACCTATTGGGACCCAGGGAGATACGCAGTATTTT.

The sample holds a few counts of this clonotype. This rearrangement joins TRBV7-2 to TRBJ1-5; no clear D gene. This CDR3 region has 15 residues. The germline CDR1 and CDR2 sequences are SGHTA and FQGNSA. The ends were cut back, 1 base at V and 7 bases at J, with 14 bases in the middle. CDR3 loop: CASSLVGQSRQPQHF. Here the CDR3 DNA reads TGTGCCAGCAGCTTAGTTGGGCAATCCAGGCAGCCCCAGCATTTT.

A few counts support this clonotype. The chain couples TRBV12-3 or TRBV12-4 to TRBJ2-1, with 11 bases aligning to TRBD2. The length of the CDR3 is 16 residues. The ends lost 2 bases at V and 4 bases at J; junction bases unmatched: 4. The DNA for the CDR3 is TGTGCCAGCAGTTTAATTAGCGGGAGGGTATACAATGAGCAGTTCTTC. Encoded protein: CASSLISGRVYNEQFF.

This sequence joins TRBV30 and TRBJ2-1, with D perhaps matching TRBD2 (6 bases). The CDR3 is 14 amino acids. Germline V lookup: CDR1 GTSNPN, CDR2 SVGIG (reference sequence). Trimming removed 3 bases at V and 6 bases at J, with 15 bases between. This chain's CDR3 is CAWRKAGLPNEQFF. The CDR3 DNA follows: TGTGCCTGGAGGAAGGCGGGACTGCCCAATGAGCAGTTCTTC.

This chain uses TRBV3-1 with TRBJ2-7, with 11 positions matching TRBD2. There are 18 residues in the CDR3. With V trimmed by 11 bases and J by 2 bases, 20 bases remained unmatched. Germline V CDR1 and CDR2: LGHDT, YNNKEL (reference sequence). The CDR3 DNA reads as TGTGCCTTCAACCCCCTAGGAGTAGCGGGAGGGTCCGCCTACGAGCAGTACTTC. Protein: CAFNPLGVAGGSAYEQYF.

The rearrangement joins TRBV12-3 or TRBV12-4 to TRBJ2-3; D unclear. Deletions cut 2 bases from V and 1 base from J, with 10 bases between. The CDR3 has 15 residues. CDR3 in DNA: TGTGCCAGCAGTTTACGAGCTGCTGGCACAGATACGCAGTATTTT. Amino acids: CASSLRAAGTDTQYF.